This T cell receptor (beta chain) was found in a study of OX40 agonist ivuxolimab in advanced cancers. On the study more broadly: Treatment received earlier with anti-PD-1, anti-PD-L1 or anti-CTLA-4 agents was allowed, and over 30% had some. Study-level results: Clones of CD4+ and CD8+ blood T cells grew by week 6 at doses of 0.1 to 3.0 mg/kg. Researchers report that CD8+ T cells had, on average, more expanded clones than CD4+. Near-lowest levels of clonal expansion characterized partial responders at 0.1-3.0 mg/kg.

Here immunoSEQ multiplex PCR was the method, and the copy in TCRdb shows in-frame clones only, minus some. Counted here are roughly 91,000 clones, roughly 95% occurring once; the ten biggest clones make up around 2%. About this clone: Its target is unknown.

This receptor was identified in an adult with an advanced solid tumor such as melanoma, head and neck, liver or kidney cancer. This specimen consisted of CD4+ or CD8+ T cells sorted from blood, obtained in a trial of the OX40 agonist ivuxolimab.

The CDR3 nucleotides are TGTGCCAGCAGCTTGGGGGCAGGTGAGAGTTCACCCCTCCACTTT. Translating gives CASSLGAGESSPLHF. This chain links TRBV5-6 with TRBJ1-6; no firm D call. Between the trimmed V and J ends, which lost 0 bases and 9 bases, there was a span of 13 bases. The CDR3 is 15 amino acids. Looked up from germline, CDR1 is SGHDT and CDR2 is YYEEEE.